These 10 T cell receptor beta chains were sequenced from one sample in a study of T cells in Graves' hyperthyroidism and ophthalmopathy. Researchers amplified the TCR beta CDR3 regions from RNA transcripts. First-round RT-PCR targeting the TCR CDR3 was performed with the HTBI primer set. TCRdb used MiXCR to reprocess the multiplex PCR reads, holding one entry per CDR3 protein. The sample carries roughly 250,000 distinct CDR3 sequences, 20% to 25% recorded once. Sequenced: blood. These receptors were taken from a man aged 30 to 39 with Graves' ophthalmopathy.

This clonotype was observed a handful of times. The chain is built from TRBV11-2 and TRBJ2-1, with D hard to call. The germline V gene has CDR1 SGHAT and CDR2 FQNNGV. The CDR3 is 18 amino acids. V lost 2 bases and J lost 4, with 21 bases in between. The CDR3 spells CASSLLLDPKLQYNEQFF. CDR3 DNA sequence: TGTGCCAGCAGCTTACTTCTGGATCCTAAGCTCCAATACAATGAGCAGTTCTTC.

This clonotype has a single count. A single base separates this from a much larger clone, so it may be a read error. The genes are TRBV12-3 or TRBV12-4 and TRBJ2-3; tentatively, D is TRBD2 (7 bases). This CDR3 is built from 19 residues. CDR3 nucleotide sequence: TGTGCCCGCAGCCCCCCGCTGGGGGGGGACACAGCTAGCACAGATACGCAGTATTTT. Translation gives CARSPPLGGDTASTDTQYF.

The gene calls are TRBV12-3 or TRBV12-4 and TRBJ2-3, with unresolved D. The CDR3 runs to 14 residues. Between the trimmed V and J ends, which lost 5 bases and 4 bases, there was a span of 13 bases. The CDR3, as DNA: TGTGCCAGCAGTCGCCCTGGTGTGGCAGATACGCAGTATTTT. Its translation is CASSRPGVADTQYF.

This clonotype was found many times. The gene calls are TRBV11-2 and TRBJ2-5, with a possible D match to TRBD2 (6 bases). V was cut by 5 bases and J by 3 bases, with 16 bases left in between. Germline values: CDR1 SGHAT, CDR2 FQNNGV. The CDR3 consists of 15 residues. CDR3 region: CASSLVADSEETQYF. The CDR3 DNA sequence: TGTGCCAGCAGCCTAGTAGCGGACTCTGAAGAGACCCAGTACTTC.

This clonotype was seen a handful of times. The J gene is TRBJ1-2, the V gene TRBV30; the D gene is possibly TRBD1 (6 bases). The length of the CDR3 is 15 residues. Germline lookup yields CDR1 GTSNPN and CDR2 SVGIG (reference sequence). The V and J ends lost 4 bases and 4 bases respectively, with 19 bases between them. The CDR3 nucleotides are TGTGCCTGGACCCCCGACAGGCAGGGTCTCTATGGCTACACCTTC. It translates to CAWTPDRQGLYGYTF.

The rearrangement joins TRBV28 to TRBJ1-1; weak D call: TRBD1 (6 bases). Germline lookup yields CDR1 MDHEN and CDR2 SYDVKM. V lost 8 bases and J 2 bases, leaving 9 bases between the germline ends. The CDR3 length is 12 residues. The CDR3 loop reads CASLQGNTEAFF. The CDR3 DNA is TGTGCCAGCTTACAGGGAAACACTGAAGCTTTCTTT.

This clonotype was seen a few times. The chain employs TRBV5-6 and TRBJ1-5, with a weak D call TRBD1 (5 bases). Germline V gene data show CDR1 as SGHDT and CDR2 as YYEEEE. Trimming stripped 0 bases from V and 7 bases from J, with 17 bases between. This CDR3 comprises 16 residues. The CDR3, as DNA: TGTGCCAGCAGCTTGGCTACAAGTTGGCGGGGCCAGCCCCAGCATTTT. It translates to CASSLATSWRGQPQHF. Full variable domain (outside the CDR3, taken from reference TRBV5-6 and TRBJ1-5): DAGVTQSPTHLIKTRGQQVTLRCSPKSGHDTVSWYQQALGQGPQFIFQYYEEEERQRGNFPDRFSGHQFPNYSSELNVNALLLGDSALYLCASSLATSWRGQPQHFGDGTRLSIL.

This clonotype was found many times. The CDR3, as DNA: TGTGCCAGCAGTTCCTACAGGGGGCGTTACAATGAGCAGTTCTTC. The encoded protein is CASSSYRGRYNEQFF. The chain carries TRBV28 and TRBJ2-1; 9 nucleotides agree with TRBD1. The length of the CDR3 is 15 residues. Germline V gene data show CDR1 as MDHEN and CDR2 as SYDVKM. Losses at the gene ends were 4 bases for V and 4 bases for J; bases not matched to a gene: 5.

V gene TRBV28 combines with J gene TRBJ2-2; D possibly matches TRBD1 or TRBD2 (5 bases each). From germline, CDR1 is MDHEN and CDR2 SYDVKM. V lost 10 bases and J lost 3, with 18 bases in between. This CDR3 region has 15 residues. The CDR3 bases are TGTGCCACCCTACCAGTCGGGGCTGACACCGGGGAGCTGTTTTTT. As protein: CATLPVGADTGELFF. The entire variable domain, with the rest obtained from reference TRBV28 and TRBJ2-2, is as follows: DVKVTQSSRYLVKRTGEKVFLECVQDMDHENMFWYRQDPGLGLRLIYFSYDVKMKEKGDIPEGYSVSREKKERFSLILESASTNQTSMYLCATLPVGADTGELFFGEGSRLTVL.

The table lists this clonotype with a few counts. The genes are TRBV5-1 and TRBJ2-1; tentatively, D is TRBD1 (5 bases). The germline V gene encodes CDR1 SGHRS and CDR2 YFSETQ. The CDR3 covers 14 residues. V was pared by 0 bases and J by 3 bases, with 7 bases between. CDR3 nucleotides: TGCGCCAGCAGCTTGGGACAGCTCTACAATGAGCAGTTCTTC. It specifies CASSLGQLYNEQFF.